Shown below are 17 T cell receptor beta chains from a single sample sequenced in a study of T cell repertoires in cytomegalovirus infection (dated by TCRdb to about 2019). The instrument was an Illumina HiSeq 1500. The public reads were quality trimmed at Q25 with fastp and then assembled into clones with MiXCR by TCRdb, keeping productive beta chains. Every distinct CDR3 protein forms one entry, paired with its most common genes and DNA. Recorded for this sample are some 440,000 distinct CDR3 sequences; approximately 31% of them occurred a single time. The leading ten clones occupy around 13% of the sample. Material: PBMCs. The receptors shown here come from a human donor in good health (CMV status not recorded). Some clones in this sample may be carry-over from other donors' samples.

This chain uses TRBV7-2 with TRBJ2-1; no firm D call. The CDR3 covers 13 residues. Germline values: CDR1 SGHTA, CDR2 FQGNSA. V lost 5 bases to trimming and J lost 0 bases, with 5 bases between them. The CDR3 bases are TGTGCCAGCAGCGGGAACTCCTACAATGAGCAGTTCTTC. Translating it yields CASSGNSYNEQFF.

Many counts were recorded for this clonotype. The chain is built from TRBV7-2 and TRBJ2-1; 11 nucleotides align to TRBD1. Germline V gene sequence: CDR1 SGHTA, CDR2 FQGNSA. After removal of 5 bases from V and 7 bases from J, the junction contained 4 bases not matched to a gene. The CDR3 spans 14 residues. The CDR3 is CASSHGQGANEQFF. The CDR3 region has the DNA TGTGCCAGCAGCCACGGACAGGGGGCGAATGAGCAGTTCTTC.

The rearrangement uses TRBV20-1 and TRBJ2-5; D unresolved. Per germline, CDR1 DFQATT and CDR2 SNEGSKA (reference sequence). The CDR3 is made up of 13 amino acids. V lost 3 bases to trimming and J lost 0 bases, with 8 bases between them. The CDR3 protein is CSARTLYQETQYF. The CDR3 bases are TGCAGTGCTAGGACACTGTACCAAGAGACCCAGTACTTC.

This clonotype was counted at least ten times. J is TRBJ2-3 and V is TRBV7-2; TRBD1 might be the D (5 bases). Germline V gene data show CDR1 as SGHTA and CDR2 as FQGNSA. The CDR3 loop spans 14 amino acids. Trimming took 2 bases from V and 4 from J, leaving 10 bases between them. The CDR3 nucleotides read TGTGCCAGCAGCTTACGACAGCCCGCAGATACGCAGTATTTT. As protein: CASSLRQPADTQYF.

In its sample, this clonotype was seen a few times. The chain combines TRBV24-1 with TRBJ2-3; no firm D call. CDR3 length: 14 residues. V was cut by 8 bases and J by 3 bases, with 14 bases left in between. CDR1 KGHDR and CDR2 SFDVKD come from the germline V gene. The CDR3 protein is CATNQIPMTDTQYF. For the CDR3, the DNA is TGTGCCACCAACCAGATCCCCATGACAGATACGCAGTATTTT.

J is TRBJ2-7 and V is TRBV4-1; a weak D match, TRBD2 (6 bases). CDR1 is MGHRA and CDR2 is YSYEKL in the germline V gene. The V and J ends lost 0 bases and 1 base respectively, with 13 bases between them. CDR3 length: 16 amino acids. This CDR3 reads CASSQDRRSGSYEQYF. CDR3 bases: TGCGCCAGCAGCCAAGATCGCAGGAGCGGGTCCTACGAGCAGTACTTC.

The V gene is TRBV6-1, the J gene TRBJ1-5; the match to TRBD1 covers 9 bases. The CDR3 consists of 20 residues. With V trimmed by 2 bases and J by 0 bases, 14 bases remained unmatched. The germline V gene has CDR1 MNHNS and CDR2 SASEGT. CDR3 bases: TGTGCCAGCAGTGAATTCTCCGGGACAGGGTACTATTATAGCAATCAGCCCCAGCATTTT. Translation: CASSEFSGTGYYYSNQPQHF.

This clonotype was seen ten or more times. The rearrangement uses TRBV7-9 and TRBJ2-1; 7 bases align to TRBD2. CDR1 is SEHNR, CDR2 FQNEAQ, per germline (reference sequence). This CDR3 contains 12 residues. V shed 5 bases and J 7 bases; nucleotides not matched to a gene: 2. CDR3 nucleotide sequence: TGTGCCAGCAGCCCCGGGGGGAATGAGCAGTTCTTC. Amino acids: CASSPGGNEQFF.

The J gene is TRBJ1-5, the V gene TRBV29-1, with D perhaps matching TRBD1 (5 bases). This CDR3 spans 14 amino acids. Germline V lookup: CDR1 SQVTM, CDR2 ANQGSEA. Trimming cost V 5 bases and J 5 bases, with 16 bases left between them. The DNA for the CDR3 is TGCAGCGTTCAGCTGGGACTGCCAGATCAGCCCCAGCATTTT. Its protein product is CSVQLGLPDQPQHF.

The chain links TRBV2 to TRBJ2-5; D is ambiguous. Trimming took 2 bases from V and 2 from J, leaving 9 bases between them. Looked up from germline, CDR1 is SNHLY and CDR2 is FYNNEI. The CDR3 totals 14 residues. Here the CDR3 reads CASSEKGSQETQYF. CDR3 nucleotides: TGTGCCAGCAGTGAAAAGGGCAGTCAAGAGACCCAGTACTTC. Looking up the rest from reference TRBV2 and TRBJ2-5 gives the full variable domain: EPEVTQTPSHQVTQMGQEVILRCVPISNHLYFYWYRQILGQKVEFLVSFYNNEISEKSEIFDDQFSVERPDGSNFTLKIRSTKLEDSAMYFCASSEKGSQETQYFGPGTRLLVL.

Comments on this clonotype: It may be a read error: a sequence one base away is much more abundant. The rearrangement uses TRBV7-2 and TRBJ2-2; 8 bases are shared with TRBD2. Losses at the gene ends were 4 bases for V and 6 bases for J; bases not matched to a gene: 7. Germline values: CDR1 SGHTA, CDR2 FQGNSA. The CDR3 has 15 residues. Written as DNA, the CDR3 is TGTGCCAGCAGCTCCCAACGGGGGGGCTCCGGGGAGCTGTTTTTT. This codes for CASSSQRGGSGELFF.

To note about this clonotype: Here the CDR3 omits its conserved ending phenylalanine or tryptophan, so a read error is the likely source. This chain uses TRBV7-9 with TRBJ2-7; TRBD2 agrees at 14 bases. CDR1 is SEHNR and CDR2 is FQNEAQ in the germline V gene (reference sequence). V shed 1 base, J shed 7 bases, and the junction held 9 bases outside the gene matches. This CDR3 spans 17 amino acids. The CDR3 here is CASSLEAGTSGGGEQYL. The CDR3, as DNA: TGTGCCAGCAGCTTAGAGGCCGGGACTAGCGGGGGAGGTGAGCAGTACTTA.

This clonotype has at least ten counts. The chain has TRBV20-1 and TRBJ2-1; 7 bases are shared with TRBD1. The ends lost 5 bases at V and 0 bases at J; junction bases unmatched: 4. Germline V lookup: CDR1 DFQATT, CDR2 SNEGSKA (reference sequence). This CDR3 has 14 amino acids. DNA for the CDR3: TGCAGTGCTCCCCGACAGGGCTCCTACAATGAGCAGTTCTTC. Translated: CSAPRQGSYNEQFF.

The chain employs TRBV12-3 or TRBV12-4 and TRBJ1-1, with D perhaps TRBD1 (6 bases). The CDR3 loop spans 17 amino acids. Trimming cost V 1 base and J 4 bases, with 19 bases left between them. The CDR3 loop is CASSLDMRGGAGTEAFF. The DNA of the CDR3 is TGTGCCAGCAGTTTAGATATGAGAGGGGGGGCGGGCACTGAAGCTTTCTTT.

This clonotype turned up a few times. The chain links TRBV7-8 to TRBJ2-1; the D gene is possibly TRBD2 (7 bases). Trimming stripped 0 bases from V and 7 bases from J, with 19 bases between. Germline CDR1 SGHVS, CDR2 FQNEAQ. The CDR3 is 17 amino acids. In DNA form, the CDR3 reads TGTGCCAGCAGCTTAGCCCTTGGGGGGGGGGCCGGGAATGAGCAGTTCTTC. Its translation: CASSLALGGGAGNEQFF.

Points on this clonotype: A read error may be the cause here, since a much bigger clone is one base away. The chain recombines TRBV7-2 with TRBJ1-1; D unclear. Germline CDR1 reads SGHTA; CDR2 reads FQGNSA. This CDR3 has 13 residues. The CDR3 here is CASRLAVNTEAFF. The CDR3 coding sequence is TGTGCCAGCCGCTTAGCAGTGAACACTGAAGCTTTCTTT. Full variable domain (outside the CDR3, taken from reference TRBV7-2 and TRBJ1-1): GAGVSQSPSNKVTEKGKDVELRCDPISGHTALYWYRQSLGQGLEFLIYFQGNSAPDKSGLPSDRFSAERTGGSVSTLTIQRTQQEDSAVYLCASRLAVNTEAFFGQGTRLTVV.

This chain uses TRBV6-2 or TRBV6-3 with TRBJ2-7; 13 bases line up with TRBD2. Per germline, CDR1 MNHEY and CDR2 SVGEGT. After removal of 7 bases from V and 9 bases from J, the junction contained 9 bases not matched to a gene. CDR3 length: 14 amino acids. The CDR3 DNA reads TGTGCCAGCACACCGACTAGCGGGGGGTTTCCGCAGTACTTC. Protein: CASTPTSGGFPQYF.